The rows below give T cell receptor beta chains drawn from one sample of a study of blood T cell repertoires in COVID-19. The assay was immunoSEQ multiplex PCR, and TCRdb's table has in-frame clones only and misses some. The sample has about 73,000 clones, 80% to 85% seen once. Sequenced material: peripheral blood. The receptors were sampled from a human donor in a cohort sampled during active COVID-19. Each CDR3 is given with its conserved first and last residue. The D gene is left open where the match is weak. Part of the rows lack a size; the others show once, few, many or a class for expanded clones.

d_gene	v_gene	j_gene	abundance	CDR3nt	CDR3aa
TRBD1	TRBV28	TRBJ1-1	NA	TGTGTATCAACAGGGGAGTTGGAAGCTTTCTTT	CVSTGELEAFF
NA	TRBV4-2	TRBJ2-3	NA	TGTGCCAGCAGCTACTCCTCAAGGCAGGGAAGTCTGAGCGATACGCAGTATTTT	CASSYSSRQGSLSDTQYF
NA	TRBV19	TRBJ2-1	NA	TGTGCCAGTAGTATTCTCGTGTCAGGGGTCTACAATGAGCAGTTCTTC	CASSILVSGVYNEQFF
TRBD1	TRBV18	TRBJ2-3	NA	TGTGCCAGCTCACGGACAGGGGCAGCAGATACGCAGTATTTT	CASSRTGAADTQYF
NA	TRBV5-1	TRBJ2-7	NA	TGCGCCAGCAGCTCGGAAGGGGTCGAGCAGTACTTC	CASSSEGVEQYF
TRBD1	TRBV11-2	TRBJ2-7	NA	TGTGCCAGCAGCCGGGACAGTACCTACGAGCAGTACTTC	CASSRDSTYEQYF
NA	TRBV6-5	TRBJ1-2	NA	TGTGCCAGCAGTTACGACAGTAACTATGGCTACACCTTC	CASSYDSNYGYTF
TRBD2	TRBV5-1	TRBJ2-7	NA	TGCGCCAGCAGCATCACTAGCGGCTACGAGCAGTACTTC	CASSITSGYEQYF
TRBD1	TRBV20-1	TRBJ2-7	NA	TGCAGTGCTAGTACTCCCGGGACAGGGACCTACGAGCAGTACTTC	CSASTPGTGTYEQYF
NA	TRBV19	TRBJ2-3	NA	TGTGCCAGTAGTAACAGGGTTCGAGATACGCAGTATTTT	CASSNRVRDTQYF
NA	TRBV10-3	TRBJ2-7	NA	TGTGCCATCAGTGCTTTAGGTGGGGGCATGGGCGAGCAGTACTTC	CAISALGGGMGEQYF
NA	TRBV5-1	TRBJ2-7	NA	TGCGCCAGCAGCTTGGAAATTAGTGCCGAGCAGTACTTC	CASSLEISAEQYF
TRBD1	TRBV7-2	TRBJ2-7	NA	TGTGCCAGCAGCTTAAGTTCCTGGACAGGGGGCGGCGAGCAGTACTTC	CASSLSSWTGGGEQYF
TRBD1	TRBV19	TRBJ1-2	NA	TGTGCCAGTAGTATCGGGACAGGGGTCTCTGCTGGCTACACCTTC	CASSIGTGVSAGYTF
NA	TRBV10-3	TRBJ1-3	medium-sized	TGTGCCATCAGGGGCAGGGAGGCTGGAAACACCATATATTTT	CAIRGREAGNTIYF
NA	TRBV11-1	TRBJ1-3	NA	TGTGCCAGCAGCCCAGGAACCTCTGGAAACACCATATATTTT	CASSPGTSGNTIYF
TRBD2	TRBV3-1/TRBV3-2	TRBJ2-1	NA	TGTGCCAGCAGCCGAGACGGGGGGGCCCGGAGAAATGAGCAGTTCTTC	CASSRDGGARRNEQFF
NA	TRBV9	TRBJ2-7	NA	TGTGCCAGCAGCGCAGTGGGCAGGTCCTACGAGCAGTACTTC	CASSAVGRSYEQYF
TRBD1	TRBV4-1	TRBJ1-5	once	TGCGCCAGCAGCCAAGGGGGGTCGCGGGACAGCTTGAAGCCCCAGCATTTT	CASSQGGSRDSLKPQHF
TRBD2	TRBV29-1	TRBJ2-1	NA	TGCAGCGCCCAGACTAGCGGGGGGGCCAATGAGCAGTTCTTC	CSAQTSGGANEQFF
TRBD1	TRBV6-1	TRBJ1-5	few	TGTGCCAGCAGTGGGGCGGGACAGGGCGCCCTGCAGCCCCAGCATTTT	CASSGAGQGALQPQHF
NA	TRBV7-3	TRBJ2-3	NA	TGTGCCAGCAGCTTAGGTGGCGGGTCGGATACGCAGTATTTT	CASSLGGGSDTQYF
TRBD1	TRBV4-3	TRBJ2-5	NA	TGCGCCAGCAGCCAAGATGGTGGGACAGCCTTCCAAGAGACCCAGTACTTC	CASSQDGGTAFQETQYF
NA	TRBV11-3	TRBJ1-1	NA	TGTGCCAGCAGCCCGTCCCGTGACACTGAAGCTTTCTTT	CASSPSRDTEAFF
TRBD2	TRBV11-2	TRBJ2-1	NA	TGTGCCAGCAGCTTAGGGGGTAGCGGGTACAATGAGCAGTTCTTC	CASSLGGSGYNEQFF
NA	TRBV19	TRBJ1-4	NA	TGTGCCAGCAAAAGGTCAGGGATTGAAAAACTGTTTTTT	CASKRSGIEKLFF
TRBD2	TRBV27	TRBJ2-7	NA	TGTGCCAGCAGTTTGGCAGCGGGGATCATCTACGAGCAGTACTTC	CASSLAAGIIYEQYF
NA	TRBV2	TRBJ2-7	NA	TGTGCCAGCATGCGGGGTTCTAGCTCCTACGAGCAGTACTTC	CASMRGSSSYEQYF
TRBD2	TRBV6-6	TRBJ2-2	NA	TGTGCCAGCAGTTACTCCCGGACTAGTCGATCCGGGGAGCTGTTTTTT	CASSYSRTSRSGELFF
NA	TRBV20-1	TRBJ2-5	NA	TGCAGTGCCACTCAAGAGACCCAGTACTTC	CSATQETQYF
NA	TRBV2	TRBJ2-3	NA	TGTGCCAGCAGTCGGGGGGCCCATAGCACAGATACGCAGTATTTT	CASSRGAHSTDTQYF
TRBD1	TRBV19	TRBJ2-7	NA	TGTGCCAGTAGCAGCGAGAGGACAGGGGGCGGCGACGAGCAGTACTTC	CASSSERTGGGDEQYF
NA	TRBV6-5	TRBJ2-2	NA	TGTGCCAGTGCGGAGGGTTCCGGGGAGCTGTTTTTT	CASAEGSGELFF
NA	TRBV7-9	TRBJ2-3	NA	TGTGCCAGCAGCTTAACGTCGGGGAACACAGATACGCAGTATTTT	CASSLTSGNTDTQYF
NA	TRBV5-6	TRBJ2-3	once	TGTGCCAGCAGCTCCCCCTTTACAGGGACCGGCACAGATACGCAGTATTTT	CASSSPFTGTGTDTQYF
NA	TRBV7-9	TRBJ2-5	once	TGTGCCAGCAGCCTAAGCCGTACCCAACCCCCAGAGACCCAGTACTTC	CASSLSRTQPPETQYF
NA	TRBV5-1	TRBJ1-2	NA	TGCGCCAGCAGCTTGGACAGGAACTATGGCTACACCTTC	CASSLDRNYGYTF
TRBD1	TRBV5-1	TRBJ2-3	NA	TGCGCCAGCAGCCCGGGACAGGCCCCAGATACGCAGTATTTT	CASSPGQAPDTQYF
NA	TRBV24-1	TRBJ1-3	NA	TGTGCCACCAGGCACCCGGGGGCTGGAAACACCATATATTTT	CATRHPGAGNTIYF
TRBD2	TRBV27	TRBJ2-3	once	TGTGCCAGCAGACTCACTTATAGCGGGGGGAGCACAGATACGCAGTATTTT	CASRLTYSGGSTDTQYF
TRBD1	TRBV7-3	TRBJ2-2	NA	TGTGCCAGCAGCTTAGGGGACAGGTCCACCGGGGAGCTGTTTTTT	CASSLGDRSTGELFF
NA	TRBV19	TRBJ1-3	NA	TGTGCCAGTACCGGCGGGATCGGAAACACCATATATTTT	CASTGGIGNTIYF
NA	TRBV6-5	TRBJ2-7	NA	TGTGCCAGCAGTTACCAGCAGGGATCCTACGAGCAGTACTTC	CASSYQQGSYEQYF
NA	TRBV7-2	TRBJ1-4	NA	TGTGCCAGCAGCGTCACTAGGTCAACTAATGAAAAACTGTTTTTT	CASSVTRSTNEKLFF
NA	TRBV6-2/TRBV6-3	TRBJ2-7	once	TGTGCCAGCAGTTACTCATCGACAGAGGCCTACGAGCAGTACTTC	CASSYSSTEAYEQYF
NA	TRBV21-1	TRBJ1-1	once	TGTGCCAGCAGCCCTCACCGGGACAAGAACACTGAAGCTTTCTTT	CASSPHRDKNTEAFF
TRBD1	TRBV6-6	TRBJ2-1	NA	TGTGCCAGCACTCTTGCCGGGACAGGGGGCAATGAGCAGTTCTTC	CASTLAGTGGNEQFF
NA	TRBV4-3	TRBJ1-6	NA	TGCGCCAGCAGCCAAGAGGGGCAGGGGCATTCACCCCTCCACTTT	CASSQEGQGHSPLHF
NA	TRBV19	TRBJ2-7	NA	TGTGCCAGTAGTATTACGAGGGCGAGCTCCTACGAGCAGTACTTC	CASSITRASSYEQYF
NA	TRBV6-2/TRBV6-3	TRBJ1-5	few	TGTGCCAGCAGTTACACGTGGGGCAGCAATCAGCCCCAGCATTTT	CASSYTWGSNQPQHF
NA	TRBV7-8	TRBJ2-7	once	TGTGCCAGCGGGAGTGGGGGCTTGCAGTACTTC	CASGSGGLQYF
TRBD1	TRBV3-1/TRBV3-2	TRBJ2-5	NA	TGTGCCAGCAGCAACATTCGGGACAGGGGGTTTGAGACCCAGTACTTC	CASSNIRDRGFETQYF
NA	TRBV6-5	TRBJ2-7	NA	TGTGCCAGCAGTTACTCCCAGGGTCCGATTTACGAGCAGTACTTC	CASSYSQGPIYEQYF
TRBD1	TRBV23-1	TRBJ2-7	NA	TGCGCCAGCATCTCAATTAACAGGGGTACTCACGAGCAGTACTTC	CASISINRGTHEQYF
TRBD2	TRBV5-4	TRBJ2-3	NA	TGTGCCAGCAGCACCGGGGGGGTCACAGATACGCAGTATTTT	CASSTGGVTDTQYF
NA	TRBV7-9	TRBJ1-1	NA	TGTGCCAGCAGGACGGAGGGGACTGAAGCTTTCTTT	CASRTEGTEAFF
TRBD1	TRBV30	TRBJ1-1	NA	TGTGCCTGGAGTCAACCCGACAGGGCCCACATGAACACTGAAGCTTTCTTT	CAWSQPDRAHMNTEAFF